The T cell receptor beta chain under discussion was sequenced for a study of T cell repertoires in cytomegalovirus infection. In the study overall: Both CMV infection and a matching HLA type were indicated by public TCR beta signatures. General observations from the study: The response measured ex vivo was dominated by TCR beta clonotypes (HLA-C-restricted and CMV-specific). Pooled public TCR beta family frequency picked out CMV carriers with the relevant HLA.

This clonotype was seen more than once but under ten times. Its antigen is not identified. TCRdb fed the reads into MiXCR, producing one record per CDR3 protein. This table holds some 400,000 distinct CDR3 sequences, over 15% found once. The TCR sequence derives from a human donor in good health (CMV status not recorded). Some clones in this sample may be carry-over from other donors' samples. Sequencing was performed on PBMCs.

CDR3 residues: CASSQGDRVSAEQFF. In DNA, the CDR3 is TGCGCCAGCAGCCAAGGGGACAGGGTCAGTGCTGAGCAGTTCTTC. This sequence joins TRBV4-1 and TRBJ2-1, with 9 positions matching TRBD1. The CDR3 totals 15 residues. The junction had 7 bases not matched to a gene; V was cut back by 1 base and J by 9 bases. CDR1 and CDR2 (germline): MGHRA, YSYEKL.